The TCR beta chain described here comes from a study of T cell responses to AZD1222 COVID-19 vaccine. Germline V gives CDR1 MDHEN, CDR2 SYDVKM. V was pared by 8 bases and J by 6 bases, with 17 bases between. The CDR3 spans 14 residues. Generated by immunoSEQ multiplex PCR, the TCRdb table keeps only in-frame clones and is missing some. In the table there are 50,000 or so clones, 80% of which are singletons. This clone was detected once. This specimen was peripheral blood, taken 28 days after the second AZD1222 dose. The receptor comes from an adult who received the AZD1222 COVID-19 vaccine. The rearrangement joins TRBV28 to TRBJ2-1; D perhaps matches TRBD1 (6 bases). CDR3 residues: CASLRGGTANEQFF. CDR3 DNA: TGTGCCAGCCTAAGAGGGGGAACCGCCAATGAGCAGTTCTTC.